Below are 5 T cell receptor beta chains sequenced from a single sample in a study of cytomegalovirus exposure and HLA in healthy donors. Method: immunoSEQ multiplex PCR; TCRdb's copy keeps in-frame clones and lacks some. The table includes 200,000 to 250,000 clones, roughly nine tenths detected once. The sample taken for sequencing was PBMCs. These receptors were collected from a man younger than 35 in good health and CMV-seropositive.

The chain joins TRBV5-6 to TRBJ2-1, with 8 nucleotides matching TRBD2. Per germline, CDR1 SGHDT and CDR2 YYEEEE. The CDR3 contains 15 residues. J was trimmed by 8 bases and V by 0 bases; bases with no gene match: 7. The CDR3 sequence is CASSLVVAGSYEQFF. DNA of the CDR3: TGTGCCAGCAGCTTGGTAGTAGCGGGAAGCTATGAGCAGTTCTTC.

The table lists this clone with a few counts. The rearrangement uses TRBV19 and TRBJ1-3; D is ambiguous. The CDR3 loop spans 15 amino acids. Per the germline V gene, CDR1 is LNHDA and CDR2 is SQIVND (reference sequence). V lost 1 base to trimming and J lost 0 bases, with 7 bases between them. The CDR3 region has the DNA TGTGCCAGTAGTATAGTACTGAGCTCTGGAAACACCATATATTTT. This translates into CASSIVLSSGNTIYF.

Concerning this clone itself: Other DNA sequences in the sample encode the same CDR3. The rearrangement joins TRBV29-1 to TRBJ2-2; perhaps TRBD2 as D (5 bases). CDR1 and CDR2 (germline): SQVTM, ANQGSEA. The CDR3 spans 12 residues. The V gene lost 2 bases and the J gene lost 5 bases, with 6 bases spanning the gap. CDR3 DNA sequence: TGCAGCGTTGAACGAGGGACCGGGGAGCTGTTTTTT. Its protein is CSVERGTGELFF.

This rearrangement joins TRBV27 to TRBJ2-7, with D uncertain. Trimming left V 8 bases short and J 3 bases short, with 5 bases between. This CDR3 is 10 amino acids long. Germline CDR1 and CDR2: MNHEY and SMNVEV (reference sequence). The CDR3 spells CASGNYEQYF. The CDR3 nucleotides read TGTGCCAGCGGTAACTACGAGCAGTACTTC.

The CDR3 protein is CASSEKAGETYEQYF. Here the CDR3 DNA reads TGTGCCAGCAGTGAGAAGGCAGGGGAGACTTACGAGCAGTACTTC. The chain couples TRBV6-4 to TRBJ2-7; possible D gene TRBD1, 6 bases. Germline CDR1 and CDR2: MRHNA and SNTAGT. This CDR3 has 15 residues. The V end lost 3 bases, the J end lost 4 bases, and 16 bases lay between the germline ends.